This T cell receptor (beta chain) was identified in a study of blood T cell repertoires in COVID-19. In the authors' workflow: Estimation of nucleated cell counts relied on the amplification of reference gene primers. Libraries were prepared by immunoSEQ multiplex PCR; TCRdb keeps only in-frame clonotypes and omits some of them. V and J calls and clone size are those listed in that table; D and trimming were worked out from the DNA. The sample lists some 130,000 clones, approximately 85% seen once, with more than 10% in the top ten. This clone was counted at least ten times. The sequence came from a human donor in a cohort sampled during active COVID-19. Sequenced: peripheral blood.

The DNA for the CDR3 is TGTGCCAGCAGCCAAGAGGACAGGGCCTACAATGAGCAGTTCTTC. Protein product: CASSQEDRAYNEQFF. The chain employs TRBV4-2 and TRBJ2-1, with 8 bases identical to TRBD1. This CDR3 is built from 15 residues. The J segment lost 2 bases and the V segment lost 0 bases, leaving 0 bases of the junction unmatched. Germline V gives CDR1 LGHNA, CDR2 YNFKEQ.